The subject of this entry is one T cell receptor (beta chain). Its antigen target is currently unknown. Per-base qualities were not stored, and no clone one base away is much larger. This sample was included in a study of cytomegalovirus exposure and HLA in healthy donors (dated by TCRdb to between 2016 and 2019). General notes on the study: An earlier analysis of around 600 of the donors reported 250 to 300 Gb of sequence data and some 120 million unique TCR beta sequences from 150 million to 200 million T cells. About 280 gigabases of sequencing data and around 87 million unique TCR sequences were included in an early release covering roughly 700 HLA-typed donors. Of the 398 genotyped donors, more than 75% were placed in the genetic ancestry cluster associated with self-reported Caucasian donors. The study was designed to test whether signatures of past pathogen exposure could be identified by cataloging public T cell receptors. The study profiled the T cell repertoires of more than 500 subjects by immunosequencing and related them to cytomegalovirus serostatus. In addition to the first cohort of 666 subjects, a separate validation cohort of some 120 different subjects was used. To predict cytomegalovirus infection status, the study brought together high-throughput TCR immunosequencing, statistical association of individual TCRs with disease status, and machine learning. A later analysis re-examined previously published TCR beta repertoires from 610 or so donors and added high-resolution HLA genotyping to investigate patterns of TCR occurrence. Rather than drawing on any new phenotypic data, the later analysis identified candidate immune exposures from TCR beta sequences and the way those sequences occurred across donors. In an earlier analysis of 500 to 650 of the donors, high-throughput TCR beta sequencing was used to judge whether each TCR beta V gene segment behaved as functional or pseudogenic. Donor age, sex, ethnicity and CMV serostatus were compiled alongside the repertoire data. A later genetic analysis took genome-wide SNP genotypes for about 60% of the roughly 670 donors and used that subset as a discovery cohort. All discovery cohort repertoires had been generated using a single sequencing platform. HLA typing covered class I and class II loci at four-digit resolution. Typing coverage differed by locus: A, B, C, DRB1 and DQB1 were typed in roughly 629-640 donors, DQA1 in about 510, DPA1 in 600 to 610, and DPB1 in 450 to 490. A handful of DR-DQ haplotypes were handled as single units for association and clustering because linkage in the cohort was strong. Across around 400 genotyped donors of the cohort, an average of about 240,000 unique TCR beta nucleotide sequences per donor were sequenced, and approximately 17% of those sequences were non-productive.

Library prep was done by the immunoSEQ multiplex PCR assay. A mixture of 60 forward primers for TCR Vbeta segments and 13 reverse primers for TCR Jbeta segments was used in the multiplex PCR. The CDR3 region of rearranged TCR beta genes was amplified from genomic DNA with a multiplex PCR assay. The Illumina HiSeq System was used to sequence the amplified TCR beta libraries as 87-base-pair reads. In the source study's methods: A later analysis tallied 75 million to 95 million unique TCR beta chains across the 700 or so repertoires, and approximately 9.9 million of those chains were shared by two or more donors. A nearest-neighbor algorithm error-corrected the raw reads and collapsed the reads into unique sequences, merging closely related sequences to remove PCR and sequencing errors. To assign V, D and J gene segments, CDR3 sequences were aligned to IMGT reference sequences. Each retained sequence needed at least a six-nucleotide match to both a V gene segment and a J gene segment. Rearrangements were called productive when the CDR3 lacked stop codons and stayed in frame with V and J; all others were non-productive. Following IMGT convention, CDR3 was defined as the stretch from the second conserved V-encoded cysteine up to the conserved J-encoded phenylalanine. The earlier analysis of 587 of the donors excluded any sequence lacking an unambiguous match to a single V gene segment. In an earlier analysis of some 590 of the donors, a V segment was called functional when productive rearrangements were above 56.7%, and segregating when the standard deviation between donors exceeded 5%. A statistical classification framework was built for diagnosing cytomegalovirus status from the catalog of TCR beta chain sequences. V and J gene assignment, in a later analysis, came from comparing TCR nucleotide sequences with IMGT/GENE-DB human TR gene sequences. The TCRdist pipeline was used in a later analysis to assign CDR3 sequences and most-parsimonious VDJ recombination scenarios. A later analysis defined each TCR beta chain by its CDR3 amino acid sequence plus V-gene family, and excluded reads lacking a unique V-gene family. To address suspected cross-contamination and a sequencing artifact, a later analysis removed 450 to 700 highly shared, low-generation-probability nucleotide sequences. A later analysis calculated a clonal expansion index for each public chain from normalized within-repertoire ranks of inferred template counts. Generation probabilities in a later analysis came from a VDJ recombination model fitted to out-of-frame rearrangements, and those results were checked against IGoR. In a later analysis, TCR-TCR, TCR-HLA and TCR-CMV co-occurrence was scored with hypergeometric tests, and a repertoire-size bias correction was applied to TCR pairs. To estimate false discovery rates, a later analysis permuted the HLA or CMV assignments 20 times. A later analysis grouped co-occurring TCRs with DBSCAN, adding TCRdist sequence similarity when clustering within HLA-allele-positive subsets. Co-occurrence clustering excluded repertoires with fewer than 30,000 or more than 120,000 public chains, plus five with anomalous nucleotide sharing. TCRdb's version of the immuneACCESS table is confined to in-frame rearrangements and falls short of the full clone set. An unresolved V gene accounts for under half of the shortfall where checked; the remainder is of unknown origin. D and trimming come from the DNA, and the V and J calls and clone size come from that table. This sample holds fewer than 250,000 clones; 60% to 80% were observed only once. The top ten constitute 1.8% of the sample.

Overall study results and their limits: The authors suggested that the approach could potentially be extended to other disease states and immunological phenotypes. A later analysis found that TCR association rates varied across HLA loci, with DRB1 alleles showing the most associated TCRs and HLA-C alleles the fewest. Most CMV-associated TCR beta chains appeared to be HLA-restricted in a later analysis, and the HLA associations seemed to be driven largely by CMV exposure. A later analysis associated 17,000 or so TCR beta sequences with specific HLA alleles at a false discovery rate of 0.05. A later genetic analysis associated a missense DCLRE1C variant with V-gene and J-gene trimming of TCR beta chains, and an independent cohort replicated the association. Compared with equally common non-associated chains, HLA-associated TCR beta chains in a later analysis were more clonally expanded and had lower generation probabilities. A further reported finding was that TCR beta sequences accurately predicted the HLA-A and HLA-B alleles for most subjects in the first cohort. The cohort was sequenced for TCR beta chains only, and without alpha or paired-chain data the features that could be detected were limited. Correlated functional status among segregating V segments might be attributable to linkage disequilibrium, but an unknown experimental factor could not be ruled out. An earlier analysis of some 560 of the donors showed that most TCR beta V segments appeared in productive rearrangements either about 87% or about 30% of the time, which broadly matched IMGT annotations. The sequencing pipeline was judged likely to have produced a cluster of highly shared sequence variants as a technical artifact. Some IMGT-functional V segments, including TRBV6-2 and TRBV6-3, could not be distinguished by the 87-base-pair reads and were therefore excluded. Because HLA typing was missing for some donors at each locus, association tests included only the typed subset. Compared with the roughly 670-donor mean, donors in an Asian-associated ancestry cluster had fewer N-insertions in productive TCRs, according to a later genetic analysis. The presence/absence analyses assumed that sequencing depth was roughly uniform across donors, and that assumption may not be true. A few of the identified cytomegalovirus-associated TCR beta chains were confirmed in vitro to be specific for cytomegalovirus antigens. According to a later analysis, parvovirus B19, influenza, CMV and Epstein-Barr virus appeared linked to several top co-occurrence clusters. The only immune exposure information available for the cohort was CMV serostatus. Most TCR sequences were seen in very few donors, while some public TCRs were found in many individuals. Cytomegalovirus status was reported to be diagnosed by the classifier with high specificity and sensitivity in both the original and validation cohorts. The study listed 150 to 200 TCR beta chains as associated with cytomegalovirus. When HLA alleles, especially DR and DQ, strongly co-occurred, attributing TCR associations to individual alleles was difficult. Approximately 16 rarely observed V segments, including chromosome 9 orphons, were excluded from the earlier analysis of several hundred of the donors because counts were too low.

The junction shows trimming of 3 bases on V and 8 bases on J, plus 9 bases between the germline ends. From a lookup of the germline V gene (reference sequence), CDR1 and CDR2 are DFQATT and SNEGSKA. The cysteine opens and the phenylalanine closes a CDR3 of 11 amino acids. The entry retains the CDR3 DNA only, 33 bases that are in frame from base 1. The cohort consisted of approximately 690 healthy bone marrow donors. All cohort members were sampled while nominally healthy, although unrecorded immune exposures were likely present. The donor tested CMV seronegative, placing the donor among the roughly 400 seronegative members of the cohort. A peripheral blood sample was collected from each donor, and TCR beta sequencing was performed on peripheral blood mononuclear cells. Genomic DNA extraction from the blood cell samples was performed with the Qiagen DNeasy Blood Extraction Kit.

This sequence was found in a male donor in good health and CMV-seronegative. The V and J segments used are TRBV20-1 and TRBJ2-3; the D segment cannot be called with confidence. Sample: PBMCs. The CDR3 protein sequence reads: CSASRTGTQYF. The nucleotides are TGCAGTGCTAGCCGAACGGGTACGCAGTATTTT.